This T cell receptor beta chain was retrieved from a study of blood T cell repertoires in COVID-19. On the study more broadly: Samples of COVID-19 (acute and convalescent) were obtained from the United States, Italy and Spain. Sample material is recorded as cDNA or gDNA derived from T cells, B-cell-depleted T cells, or PBMCs.

Unmatched junction bases numbered 4, after V lost 0 bases and J lost 5 bases. This CDR3 is built from 16 residues. The germline V gene has CDR1 MNHEY and CDR2 SMNVEV (reference sequence). Sequencing used immunoSEQ multiplex PCR; TCRdb keeps in-frame clones, though not all of them. The table lists about 250,000 clones, roughly 88% of them singletons. The sample consisted of PBMCs or T cells enriched from blood (not recorded which). The rearrangement uses TRBV27 and TRBJ2-5, with TRBD1 matching 12 bases. The origin of this receptor is a woman between 40 and 50 years old who had been exposed to COVID-19. Written as DNA, the CDR3 is TGTGCCAGCAGTTTATCGGGACAGGGGGCGAGGGAGACCCAGTACTTC. Amino acids: CASSLSGQGARETQYF.